A single sample is the source of the 25 T cell receptor beta chains below, sequenced in a study of T cells expressing NK-cell markers. TCRdb reprocessed the 5' RACE reads; each CDR3 protein has one entry and no DNA is given. Recorded here are about half a million distinct CDR3 sequences; the top ten clones represent 1.4%. Sequencing input: blood T cells: a sorted CD56 or NKG2C T cell subset, CD4+ or CD8+ T cells, or bulk PBMC T cells (not recorded which). The receptor set was obtained from a woman between 50 and 59 years old in good health.

The chain employs TRBV7-2 and TRBJ2-1; TCRdb designates TRBD1, a call that cannot be tested without DNA. CDR1 SGHTA and CDR2 FQGNSA come from the germline V gene. The CDR3 loop spans 14 amino acids. The CDR3 here is CASSRRAAYNEQFF.

The gene calls are TRBV18 and TRBJ2-3. This CDR3 region has 16 residues. CDR1 is KGHSH, CDR2 LQKENI, per germline. This CDR3 reads CASSPPGGSSTDTQYF.

This chain uses TRBV5-5 with TRBJ2-3. Germline CDR1 SGHKS, CDR2 YYEKEE (reference sequence). The CDR3 covers 13 residues. The CDR3 spells CASRPSLADTQYF.

The gene calls are TRBV11-1 and TRBJ2-1; TCRdb's D gene call, TRBD2, goes unchecked for lack of DNA. The CDR3 runs 17 residues. CDR1 is SGHAT and CDR2 is FQDESV in the germline V gene (reference sequence). Here the CDR3 reads CASSLAGATSDYNEQFF.

The rearrangement joins TRBV3-1 to TRBJ2-7. The CDR3 spans 12 residues. Germline loops: CDR1 LGHDT, CDR2 YNNKEL (reference sequence). CDR3 protein: CASSQVGWEQYF.

The rearrangement joins TRBV11-2 to TRBJ2-1; there is no DNA to check the TCRdb D call of TRBD1. This CDR3 has 15 residues. CDR1 SGHAT and CDR2 FQNNGV come from the germline V gene. The CDR3 loop is CASSLSGQGPNEQFF.

The chain recombines TRBV11-1 with TRBJ2-5; no DNA is available, so the TRBD1 call from TCRdb remains unchecked. The CDR3 is 15 residues long. Germline values: CDR1 SGHAT, CDR2 FQDESV (reference sequence). The CDR3 loop reads CASSSTGERQETQYF.

The rearrangement links TRBV12-3 or TRBV12-4 to TRBJ2-6; the D call from TCRdb, TRBD2, cannot be confirmed without DNA. The CDR3 sequence is 17 residues long. CDR3 loop: CASSLAGGGSRANVLTF.

The chain links TRBV6-5 to TRBJ2-2; the D call from TCRdb, TRBD1, cannot be confirmed without DNA. This CDR3 region has 14 residues. CDR1 and CDR2 (germline): MNHEY, SVGAGI. CDR3 amino acids: CASSYFRETGELFF.

The genes are TRBV4-1 and TRBJ2-1; lacking DNA, the TRBD2 call made by TCRdb goes unchecked. The CDR3 has 16 amino acids. Germline V gene sequence: CDR1 MGHRA, CDR2 YSYEKL. CDR3 loop: CATSYSGTRGTNEQFF.

The chain links TRBV9 to TRBJ1-1; TCRdb proposes TRBD1, but this gene call is untestable without DNA. The CDR3 runs to 15 residues. The V gene's germline CDR1 is SGDLS and CDR2 YYNGEE. CDR3 in amino acids: CASSDDRGPNTEAFF.

The chain links TRBV20-1 to TRBJ2-1; TCRdb returns TRBD2, unconfirmable since there is no DNA. Germline V gene lookup returns CDR1 DFQATT and CDR2 SNEGSKA (reference sequence). This CDR3 is built from 17 residues. This CDR3 is CSARVKSSPIGWNEQFF.

The chain couples TRBV6-5 to TRBJ2-2. This CDR3 is 19 amino acids long. Germline CDR1 MNHEY, CDR2 SVGAGI. Here the CDR3 reads CASSYDPFSSLANTGELFF.

The chain combines TRBV28 with TRBJ2-5; TCRdb returns TRBD1, unconfirmable since there is no DNA. CDR1 MDHEN and CDR2 SYDVKM come from the germline V gene. CDR3 size: 14 residues. Here the CDR3 reads CASSLIQGAKTQYF.

The V gene is TRBV20-1, the J gene TRBJ2-5; TCRdb calls TRBD2, which cannot be checked without DNA. Germline assignment: CDR1 DFQATT and CDR2 SNEGSKA (reference sequence). The CDR3 is 16 amino acids. The CDR3 is CSAIGLAGGPVETQYF.

The chain is built from TRBV7-6 and TRBJ2-1. CDR3 length equals 18 residues. The V gene's germline CDR1 is SGHVS and CDR2 FNYEAQ. This CDR3 is CASSFIQVRRAPYNEQFF.

The V call is TRBV20-1, the J call TRBJ2-3; lacking DNA, the TRBD2 call made by TCRdb goes unchecked. CDR3 length: 15 residues. CDR1 is DFQATT and CDR2 is SNEGSKA in the germline V gene (reference sequence). CDR3 amino acids: CSAGQLADRPDTQYF.

The rearrangement links TRBV10-3 to TRBJ1-5; no DNA is available, so the TRBD1 call from TCRdb remains unchecked. This CDR3 comprises 15 residues. Germline CDR1 is ENHRY and CDR2 is SYGVKD. CDR3: CAIKRDSYSNQPQHF.

The genes are TRBV7-8 and TRBJ1-1. The germline V gene has CDR1 SGHVS and CDR2 FQNEAQ. The CDR3 totals 14 residues. The CDR3 reads CASSLGYGRTEAFF.

The V and J genes are TRBV30 and TRBJ1-4; there is no DNA to check the TCRdb D call of TRBD1. This CDR3 comprises 15 residues. CDR1 and CDR2 (germline): GTSNPN, SVGIG (reference sequence). The CDR3: CAWGTGGTINEKLFF.

The chain links TRBV9 to TRBJ2-3. This CDR3 has 15 residues. Germline loops: CDR1 SGDLS, CDR2 YYNGEE. CDR3 protein: CASSVAASGTDTQYF.

The V and J genes are TRBV20-1 and TRBJ2-4; TCRdb names TRBD2, which stays unverified in the absence of DNA. Per germline, CDR1 DFQATT and CDR2 SNEGSKA (reference sequence). The CDR3 consists of 15 residues. This chain's CDR3 is CSARTSGVAKNIQYF.

The chain recombines TRBV5-1 with TRBJ1-6. Per germline, CDR1 SGHRS and CDR2 YFSETQ. This CDR3 region has 14 residues. The CDR3 loop is CASSFVQEDSPLHF.

The chain joins TRBV6-2 or TRBV6-3 to TRBJ2-5; TCRdb's assignment of TRBD1 cannot be checked, as there is no DNA. The CDR3 covers 15 residues. From germline, CDR1 is MNHEY and CDR2 SVGEGT. CDR3 loop: CASSPLGQGKETQYF.

The gene calls are TRBV20-1 and TRBJ2-2; with no DNA, the TCRdb D assignment of TRBD1 cannot be verified. CDR3 length equals 16 residues. Looked up from germline, CDR1 is DFQATT and CDR2 is SNEGSKA (reference sequence). The CDR3 loop is CSAETPQGANTGELFF.